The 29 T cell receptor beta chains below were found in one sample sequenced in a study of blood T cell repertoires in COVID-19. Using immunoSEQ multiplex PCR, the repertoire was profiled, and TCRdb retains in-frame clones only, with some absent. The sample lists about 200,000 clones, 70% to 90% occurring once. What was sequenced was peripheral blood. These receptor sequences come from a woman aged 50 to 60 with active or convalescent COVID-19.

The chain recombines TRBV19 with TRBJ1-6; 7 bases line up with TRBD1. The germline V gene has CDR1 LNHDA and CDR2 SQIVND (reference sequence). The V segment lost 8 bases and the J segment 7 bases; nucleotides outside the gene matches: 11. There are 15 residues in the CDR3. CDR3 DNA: TGTGCCAGTCACGTCGGGGACAGCCGGAATTCACCCCTCCACTTT. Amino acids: CASHVGDSRNSPLHF.

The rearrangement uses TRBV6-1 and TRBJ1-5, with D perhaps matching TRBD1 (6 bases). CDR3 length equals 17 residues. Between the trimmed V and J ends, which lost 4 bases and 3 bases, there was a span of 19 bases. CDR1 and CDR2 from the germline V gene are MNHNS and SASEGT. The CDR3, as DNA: TGTGCCAGCAGTGCTAGTTCGGGCAGGGGATTCAATCAGCCCCAGCATTTT. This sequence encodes CASSASSGRGFNQPQHF.

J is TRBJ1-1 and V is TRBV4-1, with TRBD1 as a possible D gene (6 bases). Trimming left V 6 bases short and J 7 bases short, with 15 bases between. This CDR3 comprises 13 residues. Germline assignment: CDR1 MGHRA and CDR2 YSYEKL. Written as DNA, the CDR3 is TGCGCCAGCAGAGCACAGGGCGCGGGTGAAGCTTTCTTT. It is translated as CASRAQGAGEAFF.

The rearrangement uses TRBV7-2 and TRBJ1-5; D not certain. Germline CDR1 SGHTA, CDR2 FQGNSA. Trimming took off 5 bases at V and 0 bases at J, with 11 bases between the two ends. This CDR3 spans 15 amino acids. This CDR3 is CASSMVAGSNQPQHF. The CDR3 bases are TGTGCCAGCAGCATGGTGGCGGGTAGCAATCAGCCCCAGCATTTT.

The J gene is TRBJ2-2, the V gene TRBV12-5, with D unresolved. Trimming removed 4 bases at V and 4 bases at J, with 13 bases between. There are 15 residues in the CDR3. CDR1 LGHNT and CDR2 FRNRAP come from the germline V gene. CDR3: CASGSHGRGTGELFF. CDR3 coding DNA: TGTGCTAGTGGTTCACATGGAAGAGGCACCGGGGAGCTGTTTTTT.

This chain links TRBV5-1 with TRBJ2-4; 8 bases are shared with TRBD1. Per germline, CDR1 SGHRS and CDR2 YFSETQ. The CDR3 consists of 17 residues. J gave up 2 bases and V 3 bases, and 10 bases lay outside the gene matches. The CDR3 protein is CASSSTGQGGSKNIQYF. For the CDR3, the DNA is TGCGCCAGCAGCTCTACCGGACAGGGAGGATCCAAAAACATTCAGTACTTC.

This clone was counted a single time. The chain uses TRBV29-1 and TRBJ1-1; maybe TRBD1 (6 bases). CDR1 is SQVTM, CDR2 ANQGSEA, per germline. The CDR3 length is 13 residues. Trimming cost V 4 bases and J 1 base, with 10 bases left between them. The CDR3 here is CSVALQGNTEAFF. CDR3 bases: TGCAGCGTTGCTTTACAGGGGAACACTGAAGCTTTCTTT.

The CDR3 DNA reads TGCGCCAGCAGTTTCCGGGACAGGGATTCACCCCTCCACTTT. The encoded protein is CASSFRDRDSPLHF. The V gene is TRBV5-1, the J gene TRBJ1-6; TRBD1 agrees at 9 bases. The V segment lost 5 bases and the J segment 8 bases; nucleotides outside the gene matches: 5. Looked up from germline, CDR1 is SGHRS and CDR2 is YFSETQ. The CDR3 length is 14 residues.

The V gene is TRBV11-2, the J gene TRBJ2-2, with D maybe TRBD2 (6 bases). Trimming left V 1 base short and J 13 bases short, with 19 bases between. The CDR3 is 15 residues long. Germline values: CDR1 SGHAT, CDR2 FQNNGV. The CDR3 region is CASSLGSAGWGGLFF. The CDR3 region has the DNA TGTGCCAGCAGCTTAGGGTCGGCGGGATGGGGTGGGCTGTTTTTT.

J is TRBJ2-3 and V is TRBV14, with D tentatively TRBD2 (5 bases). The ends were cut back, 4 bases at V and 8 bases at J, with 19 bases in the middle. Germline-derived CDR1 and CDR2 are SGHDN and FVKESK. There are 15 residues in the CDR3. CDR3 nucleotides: TGTGCCAGCAGCCCTTTAAGGGAGCCCGCCCTTACGCAGTATTTT. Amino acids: CASSPLREPALTQYF.

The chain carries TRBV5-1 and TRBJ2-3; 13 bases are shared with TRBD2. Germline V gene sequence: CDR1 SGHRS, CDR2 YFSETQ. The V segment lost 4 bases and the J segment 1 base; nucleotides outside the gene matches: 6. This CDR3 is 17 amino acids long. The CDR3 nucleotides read TGCGCCAGCAGCGCCGCCACTAGCGGGAGGGGCACAGATACGCAGTATTTT. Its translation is CASSAATSGRGTDTQYF.

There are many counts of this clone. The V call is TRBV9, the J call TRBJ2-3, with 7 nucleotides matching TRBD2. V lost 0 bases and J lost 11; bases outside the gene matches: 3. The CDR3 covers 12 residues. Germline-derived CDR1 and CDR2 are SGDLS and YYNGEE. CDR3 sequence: CASSVEAGEQYF. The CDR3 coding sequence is TGTGCCAGCAGCGTAGAGGCGGGAGAGCAGTATTTT.

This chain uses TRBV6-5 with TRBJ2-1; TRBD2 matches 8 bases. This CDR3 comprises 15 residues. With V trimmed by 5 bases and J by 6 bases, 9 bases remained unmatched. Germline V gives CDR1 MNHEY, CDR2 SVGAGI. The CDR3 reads CASSRLAGGGNEQFF. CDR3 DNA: TGTGCCAGCAGTCGGCTAGCGGGTGGGGGCAATGAGCAGTTCTTC.

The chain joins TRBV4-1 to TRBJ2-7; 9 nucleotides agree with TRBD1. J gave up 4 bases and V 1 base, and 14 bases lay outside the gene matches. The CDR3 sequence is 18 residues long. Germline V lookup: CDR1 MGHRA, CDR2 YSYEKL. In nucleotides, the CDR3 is TGCGCCAGCAGCCAAGTTGGCCTAGGACAGGGGATTATGTACGAGCAGTACTTC. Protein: CASSQVGLGQGIMYEQYF.

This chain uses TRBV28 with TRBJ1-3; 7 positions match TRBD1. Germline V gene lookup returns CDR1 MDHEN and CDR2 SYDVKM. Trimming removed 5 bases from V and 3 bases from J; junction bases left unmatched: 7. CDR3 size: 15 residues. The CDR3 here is CASSLHRGGGNTIYF. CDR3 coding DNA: TGTGCCAGCAGTCTCCACAGGGGTGGTGGAAACACCATATATTTT.

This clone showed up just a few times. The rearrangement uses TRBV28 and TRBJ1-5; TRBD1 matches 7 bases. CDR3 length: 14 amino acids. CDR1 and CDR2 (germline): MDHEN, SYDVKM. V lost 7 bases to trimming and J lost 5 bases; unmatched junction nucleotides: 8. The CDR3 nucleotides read TGTGCCAGCACCCCCTGGACAGGAGATCAGCCCCAGCATTTT. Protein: CASTPWTGDQPQHF. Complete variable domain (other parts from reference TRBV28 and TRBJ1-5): DVKVTQSSRYLVKRTGEKVFLECVQDMDHENMFWYRQDPGLGLRLIYFSYDVKMKEKGDIPEGYSVSREKKERFSLILESASTNQTSMYLCASTPWTGDQPQHFGDGTRLSIL.

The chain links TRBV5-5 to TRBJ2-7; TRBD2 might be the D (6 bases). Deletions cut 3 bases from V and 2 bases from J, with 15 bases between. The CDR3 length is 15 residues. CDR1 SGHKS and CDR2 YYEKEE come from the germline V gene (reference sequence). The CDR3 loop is CASSSSGSSAYEQYF. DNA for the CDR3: TGTGCCAGCAGCTCGTCCGGGTCTAGCGCCTACGAGCAGTACTTC.

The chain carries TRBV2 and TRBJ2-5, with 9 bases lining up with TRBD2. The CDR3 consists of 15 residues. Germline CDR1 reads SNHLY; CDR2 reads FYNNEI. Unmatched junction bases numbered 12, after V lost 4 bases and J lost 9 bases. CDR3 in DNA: TGTGCCAGCAGTGCCGGGGGGAGCGGGGGGTTTGCCCAGTACTTC. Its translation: CASSAGGSGGFAQYF.

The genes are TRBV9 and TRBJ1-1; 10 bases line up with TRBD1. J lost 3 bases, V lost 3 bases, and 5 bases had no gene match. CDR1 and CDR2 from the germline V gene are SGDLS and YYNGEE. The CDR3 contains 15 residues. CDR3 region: CASSGQGAQDTEAFF. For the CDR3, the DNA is TGTGCCAGCAGCGGACAGGGGGCGCAGGACACTGAAGCTTTCTTT.

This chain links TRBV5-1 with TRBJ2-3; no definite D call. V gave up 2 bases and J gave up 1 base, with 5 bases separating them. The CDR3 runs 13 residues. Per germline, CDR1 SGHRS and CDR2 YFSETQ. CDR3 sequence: CASSLEGTDTQYF. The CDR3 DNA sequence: TGCGCCAGCAGCTTAGAGGGCACAGATACGCAGTATTTT.

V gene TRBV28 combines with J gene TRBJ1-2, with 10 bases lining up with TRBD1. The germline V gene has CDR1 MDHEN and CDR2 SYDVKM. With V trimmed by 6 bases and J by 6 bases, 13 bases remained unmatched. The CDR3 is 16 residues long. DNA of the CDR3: TGTGCCAGCAGCTTGCCGGGGACAGGGGAAGAAAATGGCTACACCTTC. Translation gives CASSLPGTGEENGYTF.

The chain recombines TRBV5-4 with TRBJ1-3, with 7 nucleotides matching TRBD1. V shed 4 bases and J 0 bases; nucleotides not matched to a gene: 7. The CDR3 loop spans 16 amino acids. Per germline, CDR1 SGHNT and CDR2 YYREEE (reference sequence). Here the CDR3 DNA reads TGTGCCAGCAGCGTGAAGACAGGGATCTCTGGAAACACCATATATTTT. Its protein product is CASSVKTGISGNTIYF.

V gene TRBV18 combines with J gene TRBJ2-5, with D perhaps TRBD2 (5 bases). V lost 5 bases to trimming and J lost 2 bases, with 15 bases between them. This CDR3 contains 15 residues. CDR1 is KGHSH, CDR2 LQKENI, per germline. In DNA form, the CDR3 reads TGTGCCAGCTCAGCCTCGCGGGTTGGGCAAGAGACCCAGTACTTC. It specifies CASSASRVGQETQYF.

In nucleotides, the CDR3 is TGCGCCAGCAGCTTGGGCCTAAACACTGAAGCTTTCTTT. Its protein product is CASSLGLNTEAFF. V gene TRBV5-1 combines with J gene TRBJ1-1, with no clear D. Trimming pared 0 bases from V and 2 bases from J, leaving 5 bases between. This CDR3 has 13 amino acids. CDR1 and CDR2 from the germline V gene are SGHRS and YFSETQ.

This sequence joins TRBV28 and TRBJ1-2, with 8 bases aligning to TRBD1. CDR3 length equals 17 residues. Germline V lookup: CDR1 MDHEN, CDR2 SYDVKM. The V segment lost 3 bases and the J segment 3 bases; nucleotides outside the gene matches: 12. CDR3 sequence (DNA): TGTGCCAGCAGTTTTCCGATCGGACAGGGTGGGTACTATGGCTACACCTTC. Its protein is CASSFPIGQGGYYGYTF.

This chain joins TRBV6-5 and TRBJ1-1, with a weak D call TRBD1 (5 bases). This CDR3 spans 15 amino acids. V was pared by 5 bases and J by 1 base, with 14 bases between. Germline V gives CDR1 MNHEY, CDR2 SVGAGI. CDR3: CASSRTPGGNTEAFF. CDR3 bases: TGTGCCAGCAGTCGAACACCCGGGGGGAACACTGAAGCTTTCTTT.

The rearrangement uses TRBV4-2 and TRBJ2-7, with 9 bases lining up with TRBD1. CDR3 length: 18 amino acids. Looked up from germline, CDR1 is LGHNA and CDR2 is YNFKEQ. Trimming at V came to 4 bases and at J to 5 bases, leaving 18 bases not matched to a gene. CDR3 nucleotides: TGTGCCAGCAGCCTTGTGGACAGGGGCCGAGGGATTAGCAACGAGCAGTACTTC. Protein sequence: CASSLVDRGRGISNEQYF.

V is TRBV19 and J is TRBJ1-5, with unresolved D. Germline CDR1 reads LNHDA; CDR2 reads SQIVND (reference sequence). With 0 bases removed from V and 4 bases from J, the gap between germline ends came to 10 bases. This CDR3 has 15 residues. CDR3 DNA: TGTGCCAGTAGTATAGATACGTCACGGAATCAGCCCCAGCATTTT. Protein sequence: CASSIDTSRNQPQHF.

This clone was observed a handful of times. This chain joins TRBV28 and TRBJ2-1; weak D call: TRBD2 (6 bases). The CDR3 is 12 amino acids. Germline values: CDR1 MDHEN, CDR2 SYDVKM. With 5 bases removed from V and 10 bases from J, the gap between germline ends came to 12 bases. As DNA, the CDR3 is TGTGCCAGCAGTCAGGGTGGAGGGGAGCAGTTCTTC. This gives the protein CASSQGGGEQFF.